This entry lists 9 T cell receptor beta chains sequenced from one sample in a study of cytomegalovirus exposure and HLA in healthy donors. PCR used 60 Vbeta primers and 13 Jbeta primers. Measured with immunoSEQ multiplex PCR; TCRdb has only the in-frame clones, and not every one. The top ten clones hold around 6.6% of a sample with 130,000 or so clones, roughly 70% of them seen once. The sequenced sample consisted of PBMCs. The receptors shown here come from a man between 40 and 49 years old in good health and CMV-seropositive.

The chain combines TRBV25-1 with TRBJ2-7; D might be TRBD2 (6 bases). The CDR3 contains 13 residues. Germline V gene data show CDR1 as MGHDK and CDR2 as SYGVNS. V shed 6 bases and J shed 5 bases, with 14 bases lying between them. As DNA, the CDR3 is TGTGCCAGCAGCCGGGACTGGGCCGACGAGCAGTACTTC. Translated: CASSRDWADEQYF.

CDR3 nucleotide sequence: TGTGCCAGCAGCTTAGCTAGAGGGATAAGCAATCAGCCCCAGCATTTT. Amino acid sequence: CASSLARGISNQPQHF. The chain recombines TRBV7-8 with TRBJ1-5; no clear D gene. The germline CDR1 and CDR2 sequences are SGHVS and FQNEAQ. This CDR3 comprises 16 residues. Trimming removed 0 bases from V and 1 base from J, with 10 bases in between. Drawing the rest from reference TRBV7-8 and TRBJ1-5, the complete variable domain is GAGVSQSPRYKVAKRGQDVALRCDPISGHVSLFWYQQALGQGPEFLTYFQNEAQLDKSGLPSDRFFAERPEGSVSTLKIQRTQQEDSAVYLCASSLARGISNQPQHFGDGTRLSIL.

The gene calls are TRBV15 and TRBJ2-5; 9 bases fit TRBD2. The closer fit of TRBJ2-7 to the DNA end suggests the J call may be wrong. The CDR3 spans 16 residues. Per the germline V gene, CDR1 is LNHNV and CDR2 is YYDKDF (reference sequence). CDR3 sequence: CATSNYGLAGPYEQYF. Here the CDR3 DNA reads TGTGCCACCAGCAATTACGGGCTAGCGGGACCCTACGAGCAGTACTTC.

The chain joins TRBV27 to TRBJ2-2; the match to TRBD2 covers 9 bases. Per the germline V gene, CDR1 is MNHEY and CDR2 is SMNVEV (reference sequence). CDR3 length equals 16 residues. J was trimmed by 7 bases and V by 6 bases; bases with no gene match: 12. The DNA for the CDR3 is TGTGCCAGCAGCTATAGAGCGGGAGGCACGGGCGGGGAGCTGTTTTTT. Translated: CASSYRAGGTGGELFF.

CDR3 DNA sequence: TGTGCCAGCAAAGACTGGACCTACGAGCAGTACTTC. Its translation: CASKDWTYEQYF. This chain uses TRBV2 with TRBJ2-7; D gene ambiguous. Germline V gene lookup returns CDR1 SNHLY and CDR2 FYNNEI. The V and J ends lost 7 bases and 2 bases respectively, with 9 bases between them. This CDR3 has 12 amino acids.

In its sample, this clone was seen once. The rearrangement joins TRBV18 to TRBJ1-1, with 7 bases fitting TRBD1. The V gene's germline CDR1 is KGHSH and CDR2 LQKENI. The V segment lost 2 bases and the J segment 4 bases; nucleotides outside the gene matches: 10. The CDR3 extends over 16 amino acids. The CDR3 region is CASSPARGKVSTEAFF. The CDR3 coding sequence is TGTGCCAGCTCACCAGCCAGGGGGAAAGTTAGCACTGAAGCTTTCTTT.

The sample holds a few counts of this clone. The CDR3 DNA follows: TGTGCCAGCAGCTTTCAGGGTAGCAATCAGCCCCAGCATTTT. Its translation: CASSFQGSNQPQHF. J is TRBJ1-5 and V is TRBV5-6, with D possibly matching TRBD1 (5 bases). CDR1 and CDR2 (germline): SGHDT, YYEEEE. The CDR3 totals 14 residues. The V gene lost 2 bases and the J gene lost 0 bases, with 6 bases spanning the gap.

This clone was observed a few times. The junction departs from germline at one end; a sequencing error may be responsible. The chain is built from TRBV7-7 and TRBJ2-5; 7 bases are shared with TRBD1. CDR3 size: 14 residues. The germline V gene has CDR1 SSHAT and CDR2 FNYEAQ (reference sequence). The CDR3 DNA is TGTGCTAGCAGCATGGGACAGTTCCAAGAGACCCAGTACTTC. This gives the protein CASSMGQFQETQYF. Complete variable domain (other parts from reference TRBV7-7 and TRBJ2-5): GAGVSQSPRYKVTKRGQDVTLRCDPISSHATLYWYQQALGQGPEFLTYFNYEAQPDKSGLPSDRFSAERPEGSISTLTIQRTEQRDSAMYRCASSMGQFQETQYFGPGTRLLVL.

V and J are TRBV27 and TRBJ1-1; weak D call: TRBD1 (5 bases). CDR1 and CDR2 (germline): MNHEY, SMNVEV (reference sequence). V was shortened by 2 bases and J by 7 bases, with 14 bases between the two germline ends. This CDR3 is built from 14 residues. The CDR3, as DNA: TGTGCCAGCAGTTTAGGCGGGTCCGGGGGTGAAGCTTTCTTT. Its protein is CASSLGGSGGEAFF.